The clone carrying this TCR beta chain was observed a few times. Arm-PCR of CDR3 regions and iRepertoire HTBI primers were used to build TCR beta libraries. TCRdb recomputed calls from the multiplex PCR reads with MiXCR, one row per CDR3 protein. This table holds 550,000 to 650,000 distinct CDR3 sequences, about 16% found once. The sample belongs to a study of regulatory T cells in long-lasting Graves disease. Germline CDR1 is MGHRA and CDR2 is YSYEKL. Trimming took off 4 bases at V and 1 base at J, with 13 bases between the two ends. This CDR3 comprises 15 residues. The time point denotes: newly diagnosed GD, antithyroid drugs for less than 3 months. There was RNA extracted from PBMCs, and the TCR library was made from it. These data were likewise used in another study, on T cells in Graves' hyperthyroidism and ophthalmopathy.

The V call is TRBV4-1, the J call TRBJ1-1; TRBD1 might be the D (5 bases). Sample: peripheral blood mononuclear cells (PBMCs), taken at new diagnosis, from a patient treated with antithyroid drugs. The receptor comes from a man aged 18 to 29 with Graves disease. The CDR3 spells CASSPRGGANTEAFF. The CDR3 DNA sequence: TGCGCCAGCAGCCCCCGGGGAGGGGCGAACACTGAAGCTTTCTTT.